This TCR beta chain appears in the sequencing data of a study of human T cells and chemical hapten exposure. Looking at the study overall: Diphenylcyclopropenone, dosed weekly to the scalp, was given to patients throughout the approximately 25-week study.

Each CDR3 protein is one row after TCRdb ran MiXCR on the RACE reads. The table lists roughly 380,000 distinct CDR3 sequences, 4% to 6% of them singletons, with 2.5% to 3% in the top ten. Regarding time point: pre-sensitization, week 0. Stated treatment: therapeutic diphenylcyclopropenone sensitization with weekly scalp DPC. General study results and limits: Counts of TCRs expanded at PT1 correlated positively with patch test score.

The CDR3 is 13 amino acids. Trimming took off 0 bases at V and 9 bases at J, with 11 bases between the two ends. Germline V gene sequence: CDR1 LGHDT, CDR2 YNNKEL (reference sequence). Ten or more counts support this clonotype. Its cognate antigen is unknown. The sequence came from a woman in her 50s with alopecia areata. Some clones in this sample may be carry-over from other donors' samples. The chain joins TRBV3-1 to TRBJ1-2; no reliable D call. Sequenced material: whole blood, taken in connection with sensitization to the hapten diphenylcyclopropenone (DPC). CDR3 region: CASSQEGRGRYTF. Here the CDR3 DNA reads TGTGCCAGCAGCCAAGAGGGTAGAGGACGCTACACCTTC. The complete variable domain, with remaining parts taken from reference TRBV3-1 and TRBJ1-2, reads DTAVSQTPKYLVTQMGNDKSIKCEQNLGHDTMYWYKQDSKKFLKIMFSYNNKELIINETVPNRFSPKSPDKAHLNLHINSLELGDSAVYFCASSQEGRGRYTFGSGTRLTVV.